This T cell receptor beta chain was sequenced in a study of shared clonotypes between healthy human individuals. Overall study findings and caveats: Generally, naive subsets came out with larger estimated richness than memory subsets.

For this clone: Antigen unknown.

Selected positively for CCR7 and CD45RO-negative, naive CD8 cells excluded terminally differentiated effector memory CD45RA+ cells. The table came from immunoSEQ multiplex PCR; TCRdb's copy has only in-frame clones and leaves some out. The table has around 640,000 clones, roughly 95% seen once; the top ten hold roughly 0.12%. The receptor was isolated from a woman under 40 in good health. The sample taken for sequencing was naive CD8+ T cells sorted from blood.

CDR3 DNA sequence: TGTGCCAGCAGCTTAGATCGAGTATGTCAGACTTATAGCAATCAGCCCCAGCATTTT. It codes for CASSLDRVCQTYSNQPQHF. J is TRBJ1-5 and V is TRBV11-2; no definite D call. The CDR3 covers 19 residues. In germline, CDR1 is SGHAT, CDR2 FQNNGV. Between the trimmed V and J ends, which lost 0 bases and 0 bases, there was a span of 18 bases.